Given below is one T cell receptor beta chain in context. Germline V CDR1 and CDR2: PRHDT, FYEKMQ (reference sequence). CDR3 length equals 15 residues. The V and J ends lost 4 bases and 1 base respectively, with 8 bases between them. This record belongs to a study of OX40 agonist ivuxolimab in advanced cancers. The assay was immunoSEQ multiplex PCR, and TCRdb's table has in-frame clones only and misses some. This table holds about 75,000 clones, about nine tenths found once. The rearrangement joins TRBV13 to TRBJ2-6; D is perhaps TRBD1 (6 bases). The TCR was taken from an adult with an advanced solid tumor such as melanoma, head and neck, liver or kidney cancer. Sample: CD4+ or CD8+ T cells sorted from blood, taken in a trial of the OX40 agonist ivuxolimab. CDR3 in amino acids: CASSSTGSGANVLTF. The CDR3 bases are TGTGCCAGCAGCTCCACAGGGTCTGGGGCCAACGTCCTGACTTTC.